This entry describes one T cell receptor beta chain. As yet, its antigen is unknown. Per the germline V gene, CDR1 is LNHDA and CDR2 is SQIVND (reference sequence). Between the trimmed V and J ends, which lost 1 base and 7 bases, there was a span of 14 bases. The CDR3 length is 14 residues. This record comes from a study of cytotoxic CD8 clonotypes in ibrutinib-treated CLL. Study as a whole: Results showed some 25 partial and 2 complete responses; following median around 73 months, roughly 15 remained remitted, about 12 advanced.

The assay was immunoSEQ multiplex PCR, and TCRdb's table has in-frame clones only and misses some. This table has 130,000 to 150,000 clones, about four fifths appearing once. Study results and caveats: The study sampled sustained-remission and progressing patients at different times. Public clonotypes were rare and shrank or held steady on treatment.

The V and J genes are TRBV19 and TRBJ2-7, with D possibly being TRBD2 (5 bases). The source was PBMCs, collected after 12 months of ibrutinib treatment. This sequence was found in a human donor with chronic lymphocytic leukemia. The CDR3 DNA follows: TGTGCCAGTAGTATAGGGGCTCAAACGGGAGAGCAGTACTTC. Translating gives CASSIGAQTGEQYF.